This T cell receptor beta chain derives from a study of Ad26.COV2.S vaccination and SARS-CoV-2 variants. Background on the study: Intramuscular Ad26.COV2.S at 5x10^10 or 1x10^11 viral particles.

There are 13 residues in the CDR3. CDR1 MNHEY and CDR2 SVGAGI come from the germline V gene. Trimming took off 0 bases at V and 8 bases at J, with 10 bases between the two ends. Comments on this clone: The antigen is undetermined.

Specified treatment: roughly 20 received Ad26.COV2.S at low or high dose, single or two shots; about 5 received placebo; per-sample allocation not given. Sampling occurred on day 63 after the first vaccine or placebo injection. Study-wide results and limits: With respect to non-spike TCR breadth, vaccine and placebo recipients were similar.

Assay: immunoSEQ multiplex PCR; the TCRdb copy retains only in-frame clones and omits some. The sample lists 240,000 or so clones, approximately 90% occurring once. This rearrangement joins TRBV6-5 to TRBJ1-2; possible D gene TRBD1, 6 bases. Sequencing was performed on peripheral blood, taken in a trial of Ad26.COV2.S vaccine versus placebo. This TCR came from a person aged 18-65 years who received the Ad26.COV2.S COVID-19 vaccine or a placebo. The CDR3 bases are TGTGCCAGCAGTTACTCGACAGGAGGCGGCTACACCTTC. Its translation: CASSYSTGGGYTF.